Described below is a single T cell receptor (beta chain) sequence and its context. Its antigen is not known. V shed 5 bases and J 4 bases; nucleotides not matched to a gene: 6. CDR3 length equals 14 residues. Germline-derived CDR1 and CDR2 are MNHEY and SVGAGI. In the PCR, 60 Vbeta and 13 Jbeta primers were used. Per the original data handling: Around 9.9 million shared chains were among the about 80 million unique TCR beta chains that a later analysis counted. This table comes from immunoSEQ multiplex PCR, and its TCRdb copy is limited to in-frame clones, with some not included. The DNA was the basis for D and trimming; V, J and clone size are from that table. The sample lists 120,000 or so clones; about 76% were seen once. These data belong to a study of cytomegalovirus exposure and HLA in healthy donors. Whole-study context: Previous work identified 120 million or so unique TCR beta sequences from roughly 180 million T cells. Broader study findings: Likely technical artifact: a cluster of highly shared sequence variants.

Sequencing used PBMCs. The sequence derives from a man aged 55 to 70 in good health and CMV-seropositive. The V and J genes are TRBV6-5 and TRBJ1-2; 8 bases fit TRBD1. The CDR3 bases are TGTGCCAGCAGTCCGAAGACAGGGGTCTATGGCTACACCTTC. It codes for CASSPKTGVYGYTF.